Listed below are T cell receptor beta chains from one sample, sequenced in a study of blood T cell repertoires in COVID-19. Assay used: immunoSEQ multiplex PCR; TCRdb lists only in-frame clones, some missing. The table includes more than 150,000 clones, around 86% detected once. The sequencing sample was made of peripheral blood. These receptors all come from a man between 65 and 85 years old who had recovered from COVID-19. CDR3s include the opening cysteine and the closing phenylalanine or tryptophan. D genes are given only for firm matches.

V gene	D gene	J gene	CDR3 protein	CDR3 DNA
TRBV7-9	NA	TRBJ1-2	CASSLQQVEGHGYTF	TGTGCCAGCAGCTTGCAACAGGTCGAAGGGCATGGCTACACCTTC
TRBV19	NA	TRBJ1-5	CASSIGLGNQPQHF	TGTGCCAGTAGTATAGGGCTTGGCAATCAGCCCCAGCATTTT
TRBV4-1	TRBD2	TRBJ2-7	CASSQDVLAGGQYF	TGCGCCAGCAGCCAAGATGTACTAGCGGGAGGTCAGTACTTC
TRBV19	NA	TRBJ2-7	CASSISGSGYEQYF	TGTGCCAGTAGTATATCCGGGAGTGGCTACGAGCAGTACTTC
TRBV11-2	NA	TRBJ2-5	CASRRLGAARETQYF	TGTGCCAGCAGAAGACTAGGGGCGGCAAGAGAGACCCAGTACTTC
TRBV5-4	TRBD2	TRBJ2-2	CASSFSGAGELFF	TGTGCCAGCAGCTTTAGCGGGGCCGGGGAGCTGTTTTTT
TRBV7-8	NA	TRBJ2-3	CASSYRKSTDTQYF	TGTGCCAGCAGTTACAGGAAAAGCACAGATACGCAGTATTTT
TRBV2	TRBD1	TRBJ2-2	CASSEARGTGKGELFF	TGTGCCAGCAGTGAAGCTAGGGGGACAGGCAAAGGGGAGCTGTTTTTT
TRBV27	NA	TRBJ1-1	CASSSNARRNTEAFF	TGTGCCAGCAGTTCAAATGCTCGCAGGAACACTGAAGCTTTCTTT
TRBV5-4	TRBD1	TRBJ1-2	CASRGTAGGGYTF	TGTGCCAGCAGGGGGACAGCCGGTGGTGGCTACACCTTC
TRBV11-2	TRBD1	TRBJ1-2	CASSLRQGVYGYTF	TGTGCCAGCAGCTTACGACAGGGCGTATATGGCTACACCTTC